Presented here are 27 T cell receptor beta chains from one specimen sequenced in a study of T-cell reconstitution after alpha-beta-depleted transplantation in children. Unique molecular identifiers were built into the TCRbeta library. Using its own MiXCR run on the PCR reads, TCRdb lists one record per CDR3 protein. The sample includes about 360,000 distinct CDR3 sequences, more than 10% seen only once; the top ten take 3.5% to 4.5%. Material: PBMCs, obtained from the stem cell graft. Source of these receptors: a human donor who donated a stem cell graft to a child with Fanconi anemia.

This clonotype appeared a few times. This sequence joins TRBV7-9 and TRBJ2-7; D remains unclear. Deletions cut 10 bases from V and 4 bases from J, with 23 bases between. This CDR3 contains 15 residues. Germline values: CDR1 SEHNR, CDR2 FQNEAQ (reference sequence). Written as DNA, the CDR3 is TGTGCCATCGTCGCGCCTTACGGCGGTCGATACGAGCAGTACTTC. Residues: CAIVAPYGGRYEQYF.

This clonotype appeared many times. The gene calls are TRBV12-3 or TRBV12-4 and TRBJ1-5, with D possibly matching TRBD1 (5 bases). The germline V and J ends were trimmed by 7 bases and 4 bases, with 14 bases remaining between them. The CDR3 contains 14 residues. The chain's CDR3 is CASKGVGQNQPQHF. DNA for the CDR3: TGTGCCAGCAAAGGGGTGGGGCAGAATCAGCCCCAGCATTTT.

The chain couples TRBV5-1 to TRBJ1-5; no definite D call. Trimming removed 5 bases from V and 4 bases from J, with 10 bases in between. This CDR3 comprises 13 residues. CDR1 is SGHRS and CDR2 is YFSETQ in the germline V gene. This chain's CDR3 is CASSQQPNQPQHF. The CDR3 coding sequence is TGCGCCAGCAGTCAGCAACCTAATCAGCCCCAGCATTTT.

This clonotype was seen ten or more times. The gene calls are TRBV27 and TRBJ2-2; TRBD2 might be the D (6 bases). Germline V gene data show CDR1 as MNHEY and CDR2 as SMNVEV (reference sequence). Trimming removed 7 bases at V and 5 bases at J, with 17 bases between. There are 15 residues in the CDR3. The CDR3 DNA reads TGTGCCAGCATGTCGCTAGTCGGGAGAACCGGGGAGCTGTTTTTT. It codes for CASMSLVGRTGELFF.

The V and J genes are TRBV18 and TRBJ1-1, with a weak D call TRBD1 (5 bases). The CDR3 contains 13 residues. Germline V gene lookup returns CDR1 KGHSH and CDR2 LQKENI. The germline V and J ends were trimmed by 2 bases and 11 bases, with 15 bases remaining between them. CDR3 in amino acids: CASSPGEGQGAFF. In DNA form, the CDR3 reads TGTGCCAGCTCACCAGGGGAGGGTCAGGGCGCTTTCTTT.

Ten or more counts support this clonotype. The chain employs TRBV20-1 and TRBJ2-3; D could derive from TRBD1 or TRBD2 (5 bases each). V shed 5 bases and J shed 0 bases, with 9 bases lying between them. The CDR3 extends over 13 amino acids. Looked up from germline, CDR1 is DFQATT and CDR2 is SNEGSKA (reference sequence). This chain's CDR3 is CSAWDLSTDTQYF. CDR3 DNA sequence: TGCAGTGCTTGGGACCTTAGCACAGATACGCAGTATTTT.

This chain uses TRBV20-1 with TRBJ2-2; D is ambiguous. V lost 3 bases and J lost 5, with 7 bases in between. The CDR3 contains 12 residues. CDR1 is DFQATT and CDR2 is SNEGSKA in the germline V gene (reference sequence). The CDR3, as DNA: TGCAGTGCTAGTGAGGCAACCGGGGAGCTGTTTTTT. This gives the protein CSASEATGELFF.

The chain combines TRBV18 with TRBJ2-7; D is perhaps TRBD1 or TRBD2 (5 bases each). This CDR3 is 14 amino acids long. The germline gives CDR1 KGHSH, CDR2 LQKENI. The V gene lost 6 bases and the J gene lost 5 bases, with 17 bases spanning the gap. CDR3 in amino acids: CASSGTIQANEQYF. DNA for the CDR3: TGTGCCAGCTCCGGGACCATTCAGGCCAACGAGCAGTACTTC.

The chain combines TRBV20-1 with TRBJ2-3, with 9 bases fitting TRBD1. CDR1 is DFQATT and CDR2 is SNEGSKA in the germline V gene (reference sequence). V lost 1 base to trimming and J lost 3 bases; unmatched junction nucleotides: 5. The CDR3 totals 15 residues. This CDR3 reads CSARVPGQGTDTQYF. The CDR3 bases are TGCAGTGCTAGAGTCCCGGGACAGGGTACAGATACGCAGTATTTT.

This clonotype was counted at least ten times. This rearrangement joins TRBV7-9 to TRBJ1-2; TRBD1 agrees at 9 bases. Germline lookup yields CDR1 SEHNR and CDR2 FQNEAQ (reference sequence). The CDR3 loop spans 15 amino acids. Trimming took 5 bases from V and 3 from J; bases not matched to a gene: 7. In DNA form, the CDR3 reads TGTGCCAGCAGCCGCCGGACAGGGGTTGACTATGGCTACACCTTC. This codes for CASSRRTGVDYGYTF. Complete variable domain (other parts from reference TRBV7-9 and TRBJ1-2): DTGVSQNPRHKITKRGQNVTFRCDPISEHNRLYWYRQTLGQGPEFLTYFQNEAQLEKSRLLSDRFSAERPKGSFSTLEIQRTEQGDSAMYLCASSRRTGVDYGYTFGSGTRLTVV.

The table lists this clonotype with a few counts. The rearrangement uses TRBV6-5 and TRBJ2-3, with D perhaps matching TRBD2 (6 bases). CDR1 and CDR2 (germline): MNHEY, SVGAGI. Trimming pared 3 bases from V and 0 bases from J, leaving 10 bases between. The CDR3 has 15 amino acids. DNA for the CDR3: TGTGCCAGCAGTTATTTTGGGGGGAGCACAGATACGCAGTATTTT. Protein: CASSYFGGSTDTQYF.

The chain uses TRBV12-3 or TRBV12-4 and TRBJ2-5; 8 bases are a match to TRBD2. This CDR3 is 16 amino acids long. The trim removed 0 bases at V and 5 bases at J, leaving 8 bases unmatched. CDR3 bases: TGTGCCAGCAGTTTAGCGCGGCGCGGGGGGTACGAGACCCAGTACTTC. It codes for CASSLARRGGYETQYF.

The CDR3 loop is CASSLWTGENQPQHF. The CDR3 bases are TGCGCCAGCAGCTTGTGGACAGGGGAGAATCAGCCCCAGCATTTT. The V call is TRBV5-1, the J call TRBJ1-5, with 9 bases lining up with TRBD1. The junction had 3 bases not matched to a gene; V was cut back by 1 base and J by 4 bases. Germline V CDR1 and CDR2: SGHRS, YFSETQ. The CDR3 spans 15 residues.

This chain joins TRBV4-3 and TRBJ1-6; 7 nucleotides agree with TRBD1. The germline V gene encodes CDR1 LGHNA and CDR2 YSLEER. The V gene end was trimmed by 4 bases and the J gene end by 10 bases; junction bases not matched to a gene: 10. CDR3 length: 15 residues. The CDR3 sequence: CASSLKDRAPSPLHF. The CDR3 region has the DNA TGCGCCAGCAGCCTCAAAGACAGGGCCCCCTCACCCCTCCACTTT.

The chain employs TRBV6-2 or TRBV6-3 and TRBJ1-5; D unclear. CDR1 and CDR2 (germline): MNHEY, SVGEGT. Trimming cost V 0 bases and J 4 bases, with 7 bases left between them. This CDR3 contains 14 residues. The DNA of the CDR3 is TGTGCCAGCAGTTACTCCCTACAGAATCAGCCCCAGCATTTT. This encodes CASSYSLQNQPQHF.

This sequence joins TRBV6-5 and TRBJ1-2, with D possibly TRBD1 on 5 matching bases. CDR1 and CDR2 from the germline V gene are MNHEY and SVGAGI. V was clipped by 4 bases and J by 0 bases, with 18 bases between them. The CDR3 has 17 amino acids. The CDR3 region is CASSWDQGADSNYGYTF. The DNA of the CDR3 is TGTGCCAGCAGTTGGGATCAAGGGGCAGATTCTAACTATGGCTACACCTTC.

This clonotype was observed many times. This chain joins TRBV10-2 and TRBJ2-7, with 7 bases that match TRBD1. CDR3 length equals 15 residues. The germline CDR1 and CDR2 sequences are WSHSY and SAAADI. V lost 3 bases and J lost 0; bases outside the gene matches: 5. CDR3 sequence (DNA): TGCGCCAGCAGTGACAGGGGGTCGAGCTCCTACGAGCAGTACGTC. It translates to CASSDRGSSSYEQYV.

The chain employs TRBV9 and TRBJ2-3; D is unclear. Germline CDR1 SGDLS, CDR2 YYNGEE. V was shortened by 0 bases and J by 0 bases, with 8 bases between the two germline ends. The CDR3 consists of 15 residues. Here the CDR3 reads CASSVESTSTDTQYF. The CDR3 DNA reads TGTGCCAGCAGCGTAGAGTCAACTAGCACAGATACGCAGTATTTT.

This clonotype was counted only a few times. The DNA of the CDR3 is TGTGCCAGCAGTTACGAGAGGACGGGGAACACTGAAGCTTTCTTT. Residues: CASSYERTGNTEAFF. This chain uses TRBV6-5 with TRBJ1-1; D remains ambiguous. The CDR3 totals 15 residues. V was shortened by 2 bases and J by 1 base, with 11 bases between the two germline ends. Germline V gene data show CDR1 as MNHEY and CDR2 as SVGAGI.

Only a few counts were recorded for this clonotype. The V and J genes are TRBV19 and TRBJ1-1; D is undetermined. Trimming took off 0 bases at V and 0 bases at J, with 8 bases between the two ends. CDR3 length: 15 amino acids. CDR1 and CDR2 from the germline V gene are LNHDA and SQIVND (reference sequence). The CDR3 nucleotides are TGTGCCAGTAGTATAGATGGGCCACTGAACACTGAAGCTTTCTTT. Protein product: CASSIDGPLNTEAFF.

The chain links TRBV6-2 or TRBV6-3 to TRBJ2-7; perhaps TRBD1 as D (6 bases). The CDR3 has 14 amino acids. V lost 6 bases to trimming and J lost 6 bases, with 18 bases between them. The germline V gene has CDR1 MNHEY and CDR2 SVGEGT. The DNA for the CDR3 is TGTGCCAGCAGACCCGGGACATCACTATTCGAGCAGTACGTC. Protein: CASRPGTSLFEQYV.

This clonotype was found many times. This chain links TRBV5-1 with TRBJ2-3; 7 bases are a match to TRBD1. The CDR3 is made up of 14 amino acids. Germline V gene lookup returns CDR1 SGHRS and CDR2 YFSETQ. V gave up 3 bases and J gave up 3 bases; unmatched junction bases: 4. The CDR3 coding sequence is TGCGCCAGCAGCTCTACAGGGGCGACAGATACGCAGTATTTT. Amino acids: CASSSTGATDTQYF.

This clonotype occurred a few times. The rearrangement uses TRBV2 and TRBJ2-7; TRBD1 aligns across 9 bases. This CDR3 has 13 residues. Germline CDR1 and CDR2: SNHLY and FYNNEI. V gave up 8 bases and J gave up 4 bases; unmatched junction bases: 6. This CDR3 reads CASGRDRVYEQYV. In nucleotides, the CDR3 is TGTGCCAGCGGCCGGGACAGGGTTTACGAGCAGTACGTC.

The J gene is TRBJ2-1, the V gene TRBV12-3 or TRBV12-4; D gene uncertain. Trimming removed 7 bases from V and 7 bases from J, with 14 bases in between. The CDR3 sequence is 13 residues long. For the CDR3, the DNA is TGTGCCAGCACCCCCCTGGACGGTAATGAGCAGTTCTTC. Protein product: CASTPLDGNEQFF.

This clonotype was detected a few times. The CDR3 region is CASSEAGTGFYEQYV. CDR3 nucleotides: TGTGCCAGCAGTGAAGCGGGGACAGGATTCTACGAGCAGTACGTC. J is TRBJ2-7 and V is TRBV2, with 8 bases lining up with TRBD1. There are 15 residues in the CDR3. Looked up from germline, CDR1 is SNHLY and CDR2 is FYNNEI. The V segment lost 0 bases and the J segment 3 bases; nucleotides outside the gene matches: 4.

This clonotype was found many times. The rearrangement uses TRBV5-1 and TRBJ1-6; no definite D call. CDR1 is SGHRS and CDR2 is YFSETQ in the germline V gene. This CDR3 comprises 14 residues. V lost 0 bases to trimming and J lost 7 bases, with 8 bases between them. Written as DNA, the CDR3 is TGCGCCAGCAGCTTGGTAGCCGGCAATTCACCCCTCCACTTT. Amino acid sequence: CASSLVAGNSPLHF.

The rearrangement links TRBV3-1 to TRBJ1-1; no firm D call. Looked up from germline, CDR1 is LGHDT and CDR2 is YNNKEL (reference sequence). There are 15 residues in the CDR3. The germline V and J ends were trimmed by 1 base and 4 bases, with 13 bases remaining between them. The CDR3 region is CASSQAAVWGTEAFF. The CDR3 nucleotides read TGTGCCAGCAGCCAAGCGGCGGTATGGGGCACTGAAGCTTTCTTT.